This TCR beta chain derives from a study of blood T cell repertoires in COVID-19. Per the original methods: The assay estimated nucleated cells by amplifying reference gene primers. Sequencing used immunoSEQ multiplex PCR; TCRdb keeps in-frame clones, though not all of them. Clone size and the V and J calls come from that table; the DNA yielded D and trimming. The profile shows some 210,000 clones, roughly 86% of them singletons. The germline gives CDR1 DFQATT, CDR2 SNEGSKA (reference sequence). CDR3 length: 14 residues. V trimming: 3 bases; J trimming: 6 bases; junction bases outside the gene matches: 9.

The sequence was obtained from a woman aged 45-59 years with active or convalescent COVID-19. The sequenced material came from peripheral blood. J is TRBJ1-1 and V is TRBV20-1; 8 bases map to TRBD1. The CDR3 loop reads CSASDGQGGPEAFF. The DNA of the CDR3 is TGCAGTGCTAGTGACGGACAGGGAGGACCTGAAGCTTTCTTT.